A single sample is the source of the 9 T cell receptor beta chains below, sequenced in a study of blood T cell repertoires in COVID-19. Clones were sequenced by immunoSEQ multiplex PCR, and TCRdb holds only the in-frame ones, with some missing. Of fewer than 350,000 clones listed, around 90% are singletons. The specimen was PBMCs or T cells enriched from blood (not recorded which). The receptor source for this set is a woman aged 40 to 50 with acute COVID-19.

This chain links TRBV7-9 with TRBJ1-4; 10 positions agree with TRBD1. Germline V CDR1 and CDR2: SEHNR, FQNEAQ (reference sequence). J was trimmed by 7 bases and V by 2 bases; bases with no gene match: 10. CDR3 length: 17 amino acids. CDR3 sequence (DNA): TGTGCCAGCAGCTTATCGGTGGGGGACAGGGGAGGTGAAAAACTGTTTTTT. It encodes CASSLSVGDRGGEKLFF.

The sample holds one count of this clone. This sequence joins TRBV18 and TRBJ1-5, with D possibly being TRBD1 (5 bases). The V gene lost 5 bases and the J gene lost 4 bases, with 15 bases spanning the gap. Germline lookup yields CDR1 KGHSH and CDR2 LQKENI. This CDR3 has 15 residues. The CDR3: CASSSQGTRNQPQHF. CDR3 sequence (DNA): TGTGCCAGCTCATCCCAGGGAACCCGGAATCAGCCCCAGCATTTT.

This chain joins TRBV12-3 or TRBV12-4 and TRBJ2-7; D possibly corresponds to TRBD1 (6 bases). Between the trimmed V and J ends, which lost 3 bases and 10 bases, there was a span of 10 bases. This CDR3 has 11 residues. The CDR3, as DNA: TGTGCCAGCAGTTTTGGGGGCGACCAGTACTTC. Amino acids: CASSFGGDQYF.

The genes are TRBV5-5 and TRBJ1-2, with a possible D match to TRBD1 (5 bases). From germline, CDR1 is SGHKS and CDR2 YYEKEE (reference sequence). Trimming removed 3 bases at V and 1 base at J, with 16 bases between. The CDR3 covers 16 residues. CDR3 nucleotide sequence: TGTGCCAGCAGCTCTCCTGACAGAGCATTTAACTATGGCTACACCTTC. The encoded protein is CASSSPDRAFNYGYTF. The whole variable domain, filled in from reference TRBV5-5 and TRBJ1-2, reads DAGVTQSPTHLIKTRGQQVTLRCSPISGHKSVSWYQQVLGQGPQFIFQYYEKEERGRGNFPDRFSARQFPNYSSELNVNALLLGDSALYLCASSSPDRAFNYGYTFGSGTRLTVV.

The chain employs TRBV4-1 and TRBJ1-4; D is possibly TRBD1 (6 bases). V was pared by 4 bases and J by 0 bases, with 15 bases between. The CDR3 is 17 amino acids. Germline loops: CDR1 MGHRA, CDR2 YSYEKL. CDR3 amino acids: CASSRFGQRTTNEKLFF. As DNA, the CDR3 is TGCGCCAGCAGCCGCTTCGGACAGAGAACAACTAATGAAAAACTGTTTTTT.

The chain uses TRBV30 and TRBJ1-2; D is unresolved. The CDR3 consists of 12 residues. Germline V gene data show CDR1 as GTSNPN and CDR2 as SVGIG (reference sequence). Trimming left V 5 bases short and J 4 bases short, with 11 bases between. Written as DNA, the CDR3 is TGTGCCTGGGGGCGGGTGGCCTATGGCTACACCTTC. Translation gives CAWGRVAYGYTF.

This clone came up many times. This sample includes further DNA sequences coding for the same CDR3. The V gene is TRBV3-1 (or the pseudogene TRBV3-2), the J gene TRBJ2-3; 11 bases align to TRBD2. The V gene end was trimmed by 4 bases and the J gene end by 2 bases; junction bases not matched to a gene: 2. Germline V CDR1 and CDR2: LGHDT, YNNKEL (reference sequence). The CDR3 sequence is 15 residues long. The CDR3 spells CASSPSGGTTDTQYF. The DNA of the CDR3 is TGTGCCAGCAGCCCTAGCGGGGGGACCACAGATACGCAGTATTTT.

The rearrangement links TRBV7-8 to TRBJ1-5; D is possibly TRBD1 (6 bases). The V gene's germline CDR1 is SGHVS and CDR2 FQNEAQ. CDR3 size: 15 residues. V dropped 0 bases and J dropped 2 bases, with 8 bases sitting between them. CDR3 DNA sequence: TGTGCCAGCAGCTTAGCGGCAGGGGGCAATCAGCCCCAGCATTTT. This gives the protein CASSLAAGGNQPQHF.

The CDR3 reads CASSEARSVTYEQYF. In DNA form, the CDR3 reads TGTGCCAGCAGTGAAGCGCGTAGCGTAACCTACGAGCAGTACTTC. The V and J genes are TRBV2 and TRBJ2-7; weak D call: TRBD2 (5 bases). Germline CDR1 and CDR2: SNHLY and FYNNEI. This CDR3 region has 15 residues. Trimming shortened V by 0 bases and J by 2 bases, and 11 bases separated the two germline ends.